This record looks at one T cell receptor (beta chain) sequence and its context. This record belongs to a study of OX40 agonist ivuxolimab in advanced cancers. Germline values: CDR1 WSHSY, CDR2 SAAADI. Deletions cut 3 bases from V and 6 bases from J, with 11 bases between. The CDR3 is 13 residues long. Assay used: immunoSEQ multiplex PCR; TCRdb lists only in-frame clones, some missing. The data hold tens of thousands of clones, with approximately 90% observed a single time. The genes are TRBV10-2 and TRBJ1-1; D uncertain. The clonotype was recovered from an adult with an advanced solid tumor such as melanoma, head and neck, liver or kidney cancer. The source material was CD4+ or CD8+ T cells sorted from blood, sampled in a trial of the OX40 agonist ivuxolimab. The CDR3 DNA reads TGCGCCAGCAGTGAAACCCGAGGCTCTGAAGCTTTCTTT. Protein sequence: CASSETRGSEAFF.